One sample yielded the 24 T cell receptor beta chains listed below, sequenced in a study of low-dose radiotherapy and immunotherapy resistance in tumors. Time point defined: after trial treatment. As for treatment: LDRT plus nivolumab, ipilimumab, low-dose cyclophosphamide and aspirin (RACIN trial). Covering alpha and beta chains, TRAV- and TRBV-specific primers were used for the first-strand cDNA. The authors amplified TCRs for roughly 20 PCR cycles with a constant-region primer and a V-primer adapter. TCRdb re-called the reads with MiXCR, one entry per CDR3 protein. The sample has about 97,000 distinct CDR3 sequences; less than 25% are singletons. The material sequenced was PBMCs, taken after low-dose radiotherapy plus immunotherapy. The receptors shown here come from a male donor with prostate cancer.

Many counts were recorded for this clonotype. The V call is TRBV20-1, the J call TRBJ1-5, with 9 positions matching TRBD1. The CDR3 totals 15 residues. Germline values: CDR1 DFQATT, CDR2 SNEGSKA (reference sequence). The junction had 6 bases not matched to a gene; V was cut back by 4 bases and J by 2 bases. Written as DNA, the CDR3 is TGCAGTGCTACACAGGGGGCGGATGGCAATCAGCCCCAGCATTTT. This gives the protein CSATQGADGNQPQHF.

This clonotype showed up many times. J is TRBJ2-2 and V is TRBV9, with D hard to call. Germline CDR1 reads SGDLS; CDR2 reads YYNGEE. The germline V and J ends were trimmed by 0 bases and 4 bases, with 10 bases remaining between them. This CDR3 has 15 amino acids. This CDR3 reads CASSVGVSSTGELFF. The CDR3 bases are TGTGCCAGCAGCGTAGGGGTATCGAGCACCGGGGAGCTGTTTTTT.

This clonotype has at least ten counts. The genes are TRBV15 and TRBJ1-4; D uncertain. Germline V gives CDR1 LNHNV, CDR2 YYDKDF (reference sequence). The V and J ends lost 8 bases and 0 bases respectively, with 13 bases between them. This CDR3 has 15 amino acids. The CDR3 here is CATVGEIATNEKLFF. CDR3 nucleotide sequence: TGTGCCACCGTCGGTGAGATTGCAACTAATGAAAAACTGTTTTTT.

Remarks on this clonotype: Only one base separates this from a far larger clonotype, so it likely reflects a read error. The rearrangement joins TRBV6-5 to TRBJ2-7; 9 nucleotides align to TRBD2. The CDR3 extends over 14 amino acids. Germline CDR1 and CDR2: MNHEY and SVGAGI. After removal of 8 bases from V and 7 bases from J, the junction contained 12 bases not matched to a gene. The CDR3: CASLGRGGYNEQYF. The CDR3 DNA follows: TGTGCCAGCCTAGGGCGGGGGGGCTACAATGAGCAGTACTTC.

The rearrangement joins TRBV5-4 to TRBJ2-1; D tentatively fits TRBD1 or TRBD2 (5 bases each). Per the germline V gene, CDR1 is SGHNT and CDR2 is YYREEE (reference sequence). The CDR3 is 13 amino acids. V shed 1 base and J shed 14 bases, with 16 bases lying between them. CDR3 loop: CASSLTSTGVEFF. CDR3 coding DNA: TGTGCCAGCAGCTTGACTAGTACAGGAGTGGAGTTCTTC.

This clonotype was counted ten times or more. The V call is TRBV7-8, the J call TRBJ2-7; D call uncertain. CDR3 length equals 13 residues. V shed 3 bases and J shed 3 bases, with 9 bases lying between them. Germline V CDR1 and CDR2: SGHVS, FQNEAQ. CDR3 amino acids: CASSFRSGYEQYF. DNA of the CDR3: TGTGCCAGCAGCTTTCGGTCGGGCTACGAGCAGTACTTC.

The rearrangement uses TRBV5-1 and TRBJ2-5, with TRBD1 identical over 9 bases. Germline CDR1 SGHRS, CDR2 YFSETQ. Trimming removed 5 bases from V and 5 bases from J; junction bases left unmatched: 10. CDR3 size: 15 residues. Here the CDR3 reads CASRKGTGTGETQYF. The CDR3 DNA is TGCGCCAGCAGAAAGGGGACAGGGACTGGGGAGACCCAGTACTTC.

At least ten counts were recorded for this clonotype. The chain joins TRBV13 to TRBJ1-4; D remains unclear. The CDR3 has 15 amino acids. V lost 3 bases to trimming and J lost 4 bases, with 12 bases between them. CDR1 PRHDT and CDR2 FYEKMQ come from the germline V gene (reference sequence). The CDR3 bases are TGTGCCAGCAGCTTCGGTTCTGGGAATAATGAAAAACTGTTTTTT. Protein product: CASSFGSGNNEKLFF.

This clonotype was picked up many times. This chain connects TRBV3-1 to TRBJ2-5, with D possibly called TRBD1 or TRBD2 (5 bases each). Germline V gene lookup returns CDR1 LGHDT and CDR2 YNNKEL (reference sequence). Trimming left V 0 bases short and J 4 bases short, with 12 bases between. The CDR3 covers 15 residues. The CDR3 DNA reads TGTGCCAGCAGCCAAGAGAGGGGAGAGGGAGAGACCCAGTACTTC. Residues: CASSQERGEGETQYF.

This clonotype has at least ten counts. J is TRBJ2-1 and V is TRBV3-1; TRBD2 aligns across 8 bases. The ends lost 5 bases at V and 3 bases at J; junction bases unmatched: 12. The CDR3 contains 17 residues. The germline V gene encodes CDR1 LGHDT and CDR2 YNNKEL (reference sequence). This chain's CDR3 is CASSSGPGAGDYNEQFF. CDR3 bases: TGTGCCAGCAGCTCGGGTCCAGGAGCGGGGGACTACAATGAGCAGTTCTTC.

There are many counts of this clonotype. The chain employs TRBV10-1 and TRBJ1-3, with D hard to call. The CDR3 is made up of 13 amino acids. The germline CDR1 and CDR2 sequences are WNHNN and SYGVQD (reference sequence). Trimming took off 6 bases at V and 1 base at J, with 7 bases between the two ends. The CDR3 is CASSAGSGNTIYF. As DNA, the CDR3 is TGCGCCAGCAGCGCGGGATCTGGAAACACCATATATTTT.

This clonotype was counted ten times or more. The chain links TRBV11-3 to TRBJ1-1; D is possibly TRBD1 (6 bases). CDR3 size: 13 residues. Germline CDR1 and CDR2: SGHNT and YENEEA. V was clipped by 5 bases and J by 1 base, with 8 bases between them. CDR3 sequence reads: CASSQQGNTEAFF. The CDR3 nucleotides are TGTGCCAGCAGCCAACAGGGGAACACTGAAGCTTTCTTT.

The chain is built from TRBV9 and TRBJ2-7; 8 positions match TRBD1. The germline V gene has CDR1 SGDLS and CDR2 YYNGEE. This CDR3 has 14 amino acids. V gave up 6 bases and J gave up 5 bases; unmatched junction bases: 10. The CDR3 sequence: CASTLTGTGDEQYF. CDR3 nucleotide sequence: TGTGCCAGCACCTTGACAGGGACAGGCGACGAGCAGTACTTC.

A word on this clonotype: One base separates it from a far larger clone, so it is likely a read error. CDR3 bases: TGTGCCAGCAGCTTTAACAGGGACCAGCCCCAGCATTTT. It is translated as CASSFNRDQPQHF. This sequence joins TRBV7-9 and TRBJ1-5, with D perhaps matching TRBD1 (6 bases). CDR1 is SEHNR, CDR2 FQNEAQ, per germline (reference sequence). This CDR3 contains 13 residues. Between the trimmed V and J ends, which lost 3 bases and 7 bases, there was a span of 10 bases.

The chain combines TRBV7-2 with TRBJ2-7; 10 bases fit TRBD1. The CDR3 is made up of 16 amino acids. In germline, CDR1 is SGHTA, CDR2 FQGNSA. V gave up 5 bases and J gave up 5 bases; unmatched junction bases: 12. This CDR3 reads CASSHLGTGALDEQYF. The DNA for the CDR3 is TGTGCCAGCAGCCACCTGGGGACAGGGGCCCTAGACGAGCAGTACTTC.

Many counts were recorded for this clonotype. The chain combines TRBV12-5 with TRBJ2-7; TRBD1 matches at 10 bases. Germline V gene data show CDR1 as LGHNT and CDR2 as FRNRAP. The length of the CDR3 is 16 residues. V gave up 0 bases and J gave up 5 bases; unmatched junction bases: 7. The CDR3 nucleotides read TGTGCTAGTGGTTTGGTCCTAGGGACAGGGGTGAACGAGCAGTACTTC. Protein: CASGLVLGTGVNEQYF. Using reference TRBV12-5 and TRBJ2-7 for the parts outside the CDR3, the full variable domain is DARVTQTPRHKVTEMGQEVTMRCQPILGHNTVFWYRQTMMQGLELLAYFRNRAPLDDSGMPKDRFSAEMPDATLATLKIQPSEPRDSAVYFCASGLVLGTGVNEQYFGPGTRLTVT.

This chain uses TRBV6-6 with TRBJ2-2; TRBD2 matches 12 bases. CDR3 length: 16 amino acids. Germline loops: CDR1 MNHNY, CDR2 SVGAGI (reference sequence). Unmatched junction bases numbered 9, after V lost 8 bases and J lost 5 bases. The CDR3 protein is CASGGRLAGVTGELFF. CDR3 sequence (DNA): TGTGCCAGCGGTGGGAGACTAGCGGGAGTTACCGGGGAGCTGTTTTTT.

The chain uses TRBV6-5 and TRBJ2-1, with TRBD2 identical over 8 bases. The CDR3 extends over 17 amino acids. CDR1 and CDR2 from the germline V gene are MNHEY and SVGAGI. Trimming took 0 bases from V and 3 from J; bases not matched to a gene: 7. DNA of the CDR3: TGTGCCAGCAGTTACTCGACGGGGGGGGAGGTCTACAATGAGCAGTTCTTC. Translated, it gives CASSYSTGGEVYNEQFF.

The chain joins TRBV5-1 to TRBJ1-1, with no clear D. Trimming removed 4 bases from V and 1 base from J, with 14 bases in between. Germline CDR1 and CDR2: SGHRS and YFSETQ. The CDR3 has 15 residues. CDR3 sequence: CASSPRMTRNTEAFF. CDR3 coding DNA: TGCGCCAGCAGCCCCCGGATGACAAGGAACACTGAAGCTTTCTTT.

The rearrangement joins TRBV11-2 to TRBJ1-2, with D possibly matching TRBD1 (5 bases). The CDR3 has 16 amino acids. The V end lost 4 bases, the J end lost 8 bases, and 23 bases lay between the germline ends. Germline V lookup: CDR1 SGHAT, CDR2 FQNNGV. The CDR3 nucleotides are TGTGCCAGCAGCTCTCCCCGGACGGCCAGGGTGCGCGGCTACACCTTC. It codes for CASSSPRTARVRGYTF.

This clonotype has ten or more counts. V usage is TRBV6-6 and J usage is TRBJ2-1, with TRBD2 identical over 12 bases. Unmatched junction bases numbered 13, after V lost 6 bases and J lost 7 bases. The germline V gene encodes CDR1 MNHNY and CDR2 SVGAGI (reference sequence). The CDR3 is made up of 17 amino acids. CDR3 sequence reads: CASRRGLAGGRWNEQFF. CDR3 sequence (DNA): TGTGCCAGCAGAAGGGGGCTAGCGGGGGGGCGATGGAATGAGCAGTTCTTC.

This clonotype showed up many times. This rearrangement joins TRBV2 to TRBJ1-5, with 8 bases fitting TRBD1. The CDR3 consists of 14 residues. The V gene end was trimmed by 6 bases and the J gene end by 3 bases; junction bases not matched to a gene: 4. Germline V CDR1 and CDR2: SNHLY, FYNNEI. The CDR3 nucleotides read TGTGCCAGCAGGAAGGGACAGGACAATCAGCCCCAGCATTTT. The encoded protein is CASRKGQDNQPQHF.

This clonotype showed up many times. The chain has TRBV5-1 and TRBJ1-1; 7 bases align to TRBD1. Trimming removed 3 bases from V and 1 base from J; junction bases left unmatched: 3. In germline, CDR1 is SGHRS, CDR2 YFSETQ. The CDR3 runs to 14 residues. This CDR3 is CASSSYRGNTEAFF. Written as DNA, the CDR3 is TGCGCCAGCAGCTCCTACAGGGGGAACACTGAAGCTTTCTTT.

The chain joins TRBV20-1 to TRBJ1-1, with unresolved D. Germline V gene lookup returns CDR1 DFQATT and CDR2 SNEGSKA (reference sequence). There are 13 residues in the CDR3. V was trimmed by 6 bases and J by 4 bases, leaving 15 bases between them. Here the CDR3 reads CSATRASGTEAFF. CDR3 bases: TGCAGTGCCACCCGGGCCTCGGGCACTGAAGCTTTCTTT.